The present TCR beta chain was sequenced within a study of a mutant IDH1 vaccine in newly diagnosed glioma. Study context: The study started vaccination 4-6 weeks after radiotherapy alone, or with temozolomide cycles. Treated patients had a mean age of 40.4 years and a roughly 60% male, roughly 40% female split. Radiotherapy, temozolomide, or both had been given previously, and both were given to most.

About this clone: The antigen is undetermined.

Using immunoSEQ multiplex PCR, the repertoire was profiled, and TCRdb retains in-frame clones only, with some absent. The repertoire consists of some 38,000 clones, with about four fifths occurring once and the leading ten covering about 5%. The sample's time point: week 23, last vaccination. A 20-mer mutant IDH1 peptide at 300 ug was injected subcutaneously with topical imiquimod. In every donor, the tumor was a new WHO grade 3 or 4 IDH1-mutant, ATRX-lost astrocytoma. The germline V and J ends were trimmed by 7 bases and 6 bases, with 11 bases remaining between them. The CDR3 extends over 12 amino acids. The germline V gene encodes CDR1 LNHDA and CDR2 SQIVND (reference sequence).

The material sequenced was PBMCs, taken from a glioma patient whose treatment included an IDH1 peptide vaccine. This rearrangement joins TRBV19 to TRBJ2-3; no firm D call. The source of this sequence is a man aged 35 to 55 with glioma. The CDR3 sequence is CASKRVGDTQYF. CDR3 nucleotides: TGTGCCAGTAAGAGAGTCGGGGATACGCAGTATTTT.